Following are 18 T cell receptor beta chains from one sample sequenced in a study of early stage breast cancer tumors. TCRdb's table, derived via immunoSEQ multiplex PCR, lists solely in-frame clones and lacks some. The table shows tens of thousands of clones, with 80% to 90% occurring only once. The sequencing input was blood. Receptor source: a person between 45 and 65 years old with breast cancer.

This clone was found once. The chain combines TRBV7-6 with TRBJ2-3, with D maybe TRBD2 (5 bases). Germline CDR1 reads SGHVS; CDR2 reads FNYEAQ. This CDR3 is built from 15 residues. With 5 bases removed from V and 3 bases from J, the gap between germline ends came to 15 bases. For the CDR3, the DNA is TGTGCCAGCAGCCCGTCCGGGGTGGAGACAGATACGCAGTATTTT. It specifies CASSPSGVETDTQYF.

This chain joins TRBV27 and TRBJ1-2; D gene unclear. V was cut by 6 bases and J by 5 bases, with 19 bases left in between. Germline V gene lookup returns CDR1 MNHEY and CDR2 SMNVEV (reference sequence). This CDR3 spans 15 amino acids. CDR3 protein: CASRNNDPLRYGYTF. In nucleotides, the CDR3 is TGTGCCAGCAGAAACAACGACCCCCTACGGTATGGCTACACCTTC.

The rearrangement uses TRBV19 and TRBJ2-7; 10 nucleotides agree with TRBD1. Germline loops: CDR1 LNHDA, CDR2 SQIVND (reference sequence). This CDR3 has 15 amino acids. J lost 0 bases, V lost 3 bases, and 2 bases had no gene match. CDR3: CASSIRDRGSYEQYF. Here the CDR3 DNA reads TGTGCCAGTAGTATCCGGGACAGGGGCTCCTACGAGCAGTACTTC.

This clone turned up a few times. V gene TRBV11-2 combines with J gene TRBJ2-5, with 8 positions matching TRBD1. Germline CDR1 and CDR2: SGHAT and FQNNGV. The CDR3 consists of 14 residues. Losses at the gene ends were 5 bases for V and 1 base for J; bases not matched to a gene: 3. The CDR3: CASSTGQGQETQYF. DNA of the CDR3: TGTGCCAGCAGCACAGGACAGGGCCAAGAGACCCAGTACTTC.

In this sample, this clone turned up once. The CDR3: CASSSGTDNEQFF. The DNA for the CDR3 is TGTGCCAGCAGCTCCGGGACAGACAATGAGCAGTTCTTC. The chain employs TRBV7-2 and TRBJ2-1; TRBD1 matches 7 bases. This CDR3 has 13 residues. The V gene's germline CDR1 is SGHTA and CDR2 FQGNSA. J was trimmed by 5 bases and V by 4 bases; bases with no gene match: 2. The full variable domain, with the rest looked up from reference TRBV7-2 and TRBJ2-1, is GAGVSQSPSNKVTEKGKDVELRCDPISGHTALYWYRQSLGQGLEFLIYFQGNSAPDKSGLPSDRFSAERTGGSVSTLTIQRTQQEDSAVYLCASSSGTDNEQFFGPGTRLTVL.

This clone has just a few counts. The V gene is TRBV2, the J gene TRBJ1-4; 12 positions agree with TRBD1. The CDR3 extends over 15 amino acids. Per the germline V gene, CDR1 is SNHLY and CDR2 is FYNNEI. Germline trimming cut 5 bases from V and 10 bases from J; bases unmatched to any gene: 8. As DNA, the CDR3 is TGTGCCAGCAGTATATCCGGGACAGGGGGCTCAAAACTGTTTTTT. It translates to CASSISGTGGSKLFF.

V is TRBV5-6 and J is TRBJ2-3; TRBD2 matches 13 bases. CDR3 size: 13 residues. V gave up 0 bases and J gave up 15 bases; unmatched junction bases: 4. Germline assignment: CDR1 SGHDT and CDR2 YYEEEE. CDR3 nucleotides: TGTGCCAGCAGCTTGGCCGGGACTAGCGGGACTTATTTT. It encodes CASSLAGTSGTYF.

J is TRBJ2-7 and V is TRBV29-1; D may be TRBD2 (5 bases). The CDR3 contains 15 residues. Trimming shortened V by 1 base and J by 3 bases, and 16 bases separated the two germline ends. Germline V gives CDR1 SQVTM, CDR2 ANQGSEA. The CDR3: CSVEVGIGGSYEQYF. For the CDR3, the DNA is TGCAGCGTTGAAGTCGGGATTGGAGGCAGCTACGAGCAGTACTTC.

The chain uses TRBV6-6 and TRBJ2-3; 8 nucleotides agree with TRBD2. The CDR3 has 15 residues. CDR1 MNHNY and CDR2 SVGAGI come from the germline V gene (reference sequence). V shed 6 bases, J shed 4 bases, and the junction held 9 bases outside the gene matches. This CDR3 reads CASRSGRASADTQYF. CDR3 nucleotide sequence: TGTGCCAGCAGGAGCGGGAGAGCCAGCGCAGATACGCAGTATTTT.

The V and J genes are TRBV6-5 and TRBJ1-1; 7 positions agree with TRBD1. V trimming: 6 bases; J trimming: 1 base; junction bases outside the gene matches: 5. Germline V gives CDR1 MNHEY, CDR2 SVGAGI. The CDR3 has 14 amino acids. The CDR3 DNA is TGTGCCAGCAGGACCGGGACAGAGAACACTGAAGCTTTCTTT. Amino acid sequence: CASRTGTENTEAFF.

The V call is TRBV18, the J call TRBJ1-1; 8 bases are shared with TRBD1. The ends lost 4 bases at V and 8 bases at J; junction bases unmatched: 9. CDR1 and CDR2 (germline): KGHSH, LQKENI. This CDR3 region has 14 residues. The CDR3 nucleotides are TGTGCCAGCTCACTCCGGACAGGGAGATCCGAAGCTTTCTTT. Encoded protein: CASSLRTGRSEAFF.

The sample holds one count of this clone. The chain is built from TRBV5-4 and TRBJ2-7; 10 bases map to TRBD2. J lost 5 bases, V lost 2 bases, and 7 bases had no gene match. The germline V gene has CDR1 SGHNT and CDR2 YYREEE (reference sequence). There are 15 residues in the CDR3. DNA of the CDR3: TGTGCCAGCAGCTTTCCGGGACTAGCGACCCACGAGCAGTACTTC. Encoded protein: CASSFPGLATHEQYF.

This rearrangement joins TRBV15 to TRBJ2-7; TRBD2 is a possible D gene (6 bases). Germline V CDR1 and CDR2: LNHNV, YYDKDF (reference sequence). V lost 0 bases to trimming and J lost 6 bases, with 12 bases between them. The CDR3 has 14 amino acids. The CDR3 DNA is TGTGCCACCAGCAGAGATCTGGCGGGGACCGAGCAGTACTTC. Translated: CATSRDLAGTEQYF.

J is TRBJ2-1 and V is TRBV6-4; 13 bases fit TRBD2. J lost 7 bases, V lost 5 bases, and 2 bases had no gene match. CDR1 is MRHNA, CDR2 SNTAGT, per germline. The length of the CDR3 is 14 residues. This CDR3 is CASSMTSGGNEQFF. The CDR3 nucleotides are TGTGCCAGCAGTATGACTAGCGGGGGGAATGAGCAGTTCTTC.

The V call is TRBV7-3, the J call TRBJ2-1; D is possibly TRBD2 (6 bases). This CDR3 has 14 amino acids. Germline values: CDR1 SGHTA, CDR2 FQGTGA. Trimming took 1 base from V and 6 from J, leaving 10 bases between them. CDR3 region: CASSLKLAGNEQFF. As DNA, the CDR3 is TGTGCCAGCAGCTTAAAACTAGCTGGCAATGAGCAGTTCTTC.

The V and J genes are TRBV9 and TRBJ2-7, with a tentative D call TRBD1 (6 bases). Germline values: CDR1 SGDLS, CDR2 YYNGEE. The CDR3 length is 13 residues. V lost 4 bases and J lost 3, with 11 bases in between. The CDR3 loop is CASSKAGDYEQYF. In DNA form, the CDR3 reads TGTGCCAGCAGCAAAGCAGGGGACTACGAGCAGTACTTC.

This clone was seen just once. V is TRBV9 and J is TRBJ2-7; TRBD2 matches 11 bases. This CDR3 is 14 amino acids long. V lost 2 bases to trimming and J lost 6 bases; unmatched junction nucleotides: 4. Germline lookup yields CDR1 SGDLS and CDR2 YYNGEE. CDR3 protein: CASSVTTSGAEQYF. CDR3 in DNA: TGTGCCAGCAGCGTTACGACTAGCGGGGCCGAGCAGTACTTC.

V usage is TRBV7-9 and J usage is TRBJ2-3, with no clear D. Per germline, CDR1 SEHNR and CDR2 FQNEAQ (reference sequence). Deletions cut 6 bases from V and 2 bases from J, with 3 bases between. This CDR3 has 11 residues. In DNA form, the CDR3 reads TGTGCCAGCAGTAACACAGATACGCAGTATTTT. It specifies CASSNTDTQYF.